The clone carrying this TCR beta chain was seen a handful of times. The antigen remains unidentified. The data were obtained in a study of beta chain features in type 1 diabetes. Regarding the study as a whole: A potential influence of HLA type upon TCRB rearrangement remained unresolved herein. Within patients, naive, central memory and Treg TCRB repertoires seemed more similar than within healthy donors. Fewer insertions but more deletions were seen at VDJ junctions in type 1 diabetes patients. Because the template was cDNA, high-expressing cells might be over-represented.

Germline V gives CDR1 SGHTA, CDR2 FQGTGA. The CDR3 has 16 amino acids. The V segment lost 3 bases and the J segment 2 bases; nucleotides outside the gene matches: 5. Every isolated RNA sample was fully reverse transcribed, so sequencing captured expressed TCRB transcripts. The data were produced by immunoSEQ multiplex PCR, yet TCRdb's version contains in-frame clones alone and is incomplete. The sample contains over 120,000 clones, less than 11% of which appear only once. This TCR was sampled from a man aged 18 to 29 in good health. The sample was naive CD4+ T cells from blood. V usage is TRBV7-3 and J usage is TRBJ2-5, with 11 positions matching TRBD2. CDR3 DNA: TGTGCCAGCAGCTTTGCCCCTAGCGGGGGGCAAGAGACCCAGTACTTC. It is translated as CASSFAPSGGQETQYF. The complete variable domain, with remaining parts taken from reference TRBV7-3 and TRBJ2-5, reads GAGVSQTPSNKVTEKGKYVELRCDPISGHTALYWYRQSLGQGPEFLIYFQGTGAADDSGLPNDRFFAVRPEGSVSTLKIQRTERGDSAVYLCASSFAPSGGQETQYFGPGTRLLVL.